The following is a TCR beta chain sequence with its context. Antigen: not known. This sample is drawn from a study of T cell responses to AZD1222 COVID-19 vaccine. Study results and limitations: Possibly, clonal diversity was underestimated; donors were largely white British and included more females. Repertoires were collected only later (after the peak T cell response had occurred).

This CDR3 is built from 16 residues. V dropped 4 bases and J dropped 8 bases, with 23 bases sitting between them. Germline CDR1 MDHEN, CDR2 SYDVKM. Clones were sequenced by immunoSEQ multiplex PCR, and TCRdb holds only the in-frame ones, with some missing. Here the sample spans 100,000 to 150,000 clones, just over 85% being singletons. The V and J genes are TRBV28 and TRBJ1-2; tentatively, D is TRBD1 (5 bases). This TCR was sampled from an adult in good health. This sample comprised peripheral blood, obtained on day 0 of AZD1222 vaccination. The CDR3 DNA sequence: TGTGCCAGCAGTTCGCCCCCCGGGACCCGGCTTCGGGGCTACACCTTC. Translating gives CASSSPPGTRLRGYTF.